This T cell receptor beta chain derives from a study of T cell responses to AZD1222 COVID-19 vaccine. Study results and caveats: Vaccination with two AZD1222 doses was followed by a rise in Spike-specific TCR breadth and depth. A mostly white British donor set with more females was recruited, and clonal diversity was possibly underestimated. Repertoires were collected only later (after the peak T cell response had occurred). There were vaccine-associated CD4 TCRs across spike, dominant at 160-218 and 743-854.

With regard to this clone: What it recognizes is unknown.

Germline loops: CDR1 KGHSY, CDR2 FQNENV. The ends were cut back, 4 bases at V and 4 bases at J, with 19 bases in the middle. CDR3 size: 16 residues. Method: immunoSEQ multiplex PCR; TCRdb's copy keeps in-frame clones and lacks some. Seen here are about 150,000 clones, roughly nine tenths observed once, and the top ten hold 5.5%. The sequence derives from an adult in good health. Sequencing was performed on peripheral blood, taken on day 0 of MenACWY control vaccination. V gene TRBV16 combines with J gene TRBJ1-1; D might be TRBD1 (6 bases). The CDR3 DNA reads as TGTGCCAGCAGCCCGAGCGCCGGCAGGGGAGGCACTGAAGCTTTCTTT. This sequence encodes CASSPSAGRGGTEAFF.